Listed below are T cell receptor beta chains from one sample, sequenced in a study of cytomegalovirus exposure and HLA in healthy donors. The repertoire was sequenced with immunoSEQ multiplex PCR; TCRdb's copy has only in-frame clones and lacks some. There are roughly 220,000 clones in the sample; 82% occur only once, and 2.5% to 3.5% lies in the top ten. Sequencing was done on a sample of PBMCs. The receptors come from a woman aged 40 to 55 in good health and CMV-seronegative. Both conserved end residues are part of each CDR3. Fields, in order: J gene, V gene, D gene, CDR3 length, clone size, CDR3 protein, CDR3 DNA. The D gene is left open where the match is weak. Clone size is not always given. Where it is, it says once, few, many or a class for expanded clones.

J: TRBJ2-7; V: TRBV28; D: NA; length: 15; size: NA; CDR3: CASSPRGAGYYEQYF; DNA: TGTGCCAGCAGTCCCCGGGGCGCGGGGTACTACGAGCAGTACTTC
J: TRBJ1-1; V: TRBV7-2; D: NA; length: 15; size: NA; CDR3: CASSRWEGRVGEAFF; DNA: TGTGCCAGCAGCCGCTGGGAGGGGCGAGTTGGTGAAGCTTTCTTT
J: TRBJ1-3; V: TRBV19; D: TRBD1; length: 16; size: NA; CDR3: CASSISSRGLGNTIYF; DNA: TGTGCCAGTAGTATTTCCAGCAGGGGGCTCGGAAACACCATATATTTT
J: TRBJ1-2; V: TRBV7-2; D: NA; length: 14; size: NA; CDR3: CASSLDSGDYGYTF; DNA: TGTGCCAGCAGCTTAGATTCAGGGGACTATGGCTACACCTTC
J: TRBJ2-7; V: TRBV27; D: NA; length: 15; size: NA; CDR3: CASSTPGASSYEQYF; DNA: TGTGCCAGCAGTACTCCAGGGGCGAGCTCCTACGAGCAGTACTTC
J: TRBJ1-5; V: TRBV7-9; D: NA; length: 14; size: NA; CDR3: CASAGGAFNQPQHF; DNA: TGTGCCAGCGCCGGCGGGGCTTTTAATCAGCCCCAGCATTTT
J: TRBJ1-5; V: TRBV28; D: NA; length: 12; size: NA; CDR3: CATTTGNQPQHF; DNA: TGTGCCACCACAACGGGGAATCAGCCCCAGCATTTT
J: TRBJ1-5; V: TRBV5-6; D: NA; length: 13; size: NA; CDR3: CASSLAGSEPQHF; DNA: TGTGCCAGCAGCTTGGCAGGGTCTGAGCCCCAGCATTTT
J: TRBJ1-2; V: TRBV30; D: NA; length: 13; size: NA; CDR3: CAWSVRGFKGYTF; DNA: TGTGCCTGGAGCGTTCGGGGGTTCAAAGGCTACACCTTC
J: TRBJ2-1; V: TRBV11-1; D: NA; length: 14; size: NA; CDR3: CASSFEDWYNEQFF; DNA: TGTGCCAGCAGCTTTGAAGACTGGTACAATGAGCAGTTCTTC
J: TRBJ2-1; V: TRBV5-6; D: TRBD1; length: 16; size: few; CDR3: CASSLDFGTGYNEQFF; DNA: TGTGCCAGCAGCCTGGACTTCGGGACAGGGTACAATGAGCAGTTCTTC
J: TRBJ1-4; V: TRBV18; D: TRBD1; length: 14; size: NA; CDR3: CASSSGQGNEKLFF; DNA: TGTGCCAGCTCATCCGGACAGGGTAACGAAAAACTGTTTTTT
J: TRBJ1-3; V: TRBV27; D: NA; length: 12; size: once; CDR3: CASRSSGNTIYF; DNA: TGTGCCAGCAGGAGCTCTGGAAACACCATATATTTT
J: TRBJ2-5; V: TRBV18; D: TRBD1; length: 17; size: NA; CDR3: CASSLGQGASRVETQYF; DNA: TGTGCCAGCTCACTAGGACAGGGGGCATCACGAGTAGAGACCCAGTACTTC
J: TRBJ2-2; V: TRBV5-1; D: NA; length: 16; size: NA; CDR3: CASSLAGGGFTGELFF; DNA: TGCGCCAGCAGCTTGGCCGGAGGGGGCTTCACCGGGGAGCTGTTTTTT
J: TRBJ1-2; V: TRBV30; D: NA; length: 13; size: NA; CDR3: CAWSVQMTYGYTF; DNA: TGTGCCTGGAGTGTACAGATGACCTATGGCTACACCTTC
J: TRBJ1-2; V: TRBV6-1; D: NA; length: 16; size: few; CDR3: CASSEAVGRAHYGYTF; DNA: TGTGCCAGCAGTGAAGCGGTGGGCAGGGCCCACTATGGCTACACCTTC
J: TRBJ2-3; V: TRBV7-8; D: TRBD2; length: 16; size: NA; CDR3: CASSLVLGTSADTQYF; DNA: TGTGCCAGCAGCTTAGTTTTGGGGACTAGCGCAGATACGCAGTATTTT
J: TRBJ2-3; V: TRBV5-1; D: NA; length: 15; size: NA; CDR3: CASRPGGPGTDTQYF; DNA: TGCGCCAGCAGGCCGGGCGGGCCTGGTACAGATACGCAGTATTTT
J: TRBJ2-1; V: TRBV5-4; D: TRBD2; length: 16; size: NA; CDR3: CASRITGTSGRNEQFF; DNA: TGTGCCAGCAGAATAACCGGGACTAGCGGACGCAATGAGCAGTTCTTC
J: TRBJ2-7; V: TRBV21-1; D: NA; length: 15; size: NA; CDR3: CASSKVGVSSYEQYF; DNA: TGTGCCAGCAGCAAAGTCGGGGTATCCTCCTACGAGCAGTACTTC
J: TRBJ2-7; V: TRBV5-5; D: TRBD1; length: 14; size: NA; CDR3: CASSLTGGVYEQYF; DNA: TGTGCCAGCAGCTTGACAGGGGGCGTCTACGAGCAGTACTTC
J: TRBJ2-7; V: TRBV4-1; D: TRBD2; length: 16; size: NA; CDR3: CASSQVTSGAAYEQYF; DNA: TGCGCCAGCAGCCAAGTAACTAGCGGGGCAGCCTACGAGCAGTACTTC
J: TRBJ2-1; V: TRBV5-8; D: TRBD2; length: 15; size: once; CDR3: CASSVGTSDYNEQFF; DNA: TGTGCCAGCAGCGTCGGGACTAGCGACTACAATGAGCAGTTCTTC
J: TRBJ1-2; V: TRBV4-1; D: NA; length: 15; size: few; CDR3: CASSHRQEPNYGYTF; DNA: TGCGCCAGCAGCCATCGACAGGAGCCTAACTATGGCTACACCTTC
J: TRBJ2-1; V: TRBV2; D: TRBD1; length: 16; size: NA; CDR3: CASSRTAGTGGDEQFF; DNA: TGTGCCAGCAGCCGAACAGCCGGGACAGGGGGTGATGAGCAGTTCTTC
J: TRBJ2-5; V: TRBV2; D: NA; length: 14; size: NA; CDR3: CARHTGSGQETQYF; DNA: TGTGCCAGGCATACAGGGTCGGGGCAAGAGACCCAGTACTTC
J: TRBJ2-1; V: TRBV6-6; D: TRBD1; length: 14; size: NA; CDR3: CASSYGTGRNEQFF; DNA: TGTGCCAGCAGTTACGGGACAGGGAGGAATGAGCAGTTCTTC
J: TRBJ1-5; V: TRBV27; D: NA; length: 13; size: NA; CDR3: CASSLAENQPQHF; DNA: TGTGCCAGCAGTTTAGCGGAGAATCAGCCCCAGCATTTT
J: TRBJ1-4; V: TRBV5-1; D: NA; length: 16; size: NA; CDR3: CASSPGWVATNEKLFF; DNA: TGCGCCAGCAGCCCGGGATGGGTTGCAACTAATGAAAAACTGTTTTTT
J: TRBJ2-5; V: TRBV7-2; D: TRBD2; length: 16; size: NA; CDR3: CASSSRGAGLQETQYF; DNA: TGTGCCAGCAGCTCCCGAGGAGCGGGACTACAAGAGACCCAGTACTTC
J: TRBJ2-3; V: TRBV6-1; D: NA; length: 14; size: NA; CDR3: CASTQGVARDTQYF; DNA: TGTGCCAGCACCCAAGGGGTAGCCCGAGATACGCAGTATTTT
J: TRBJ2-3; V: TRBV2; D: NA; length: 14; size: NA; CDR3: CARNEGDSTDTQYF; DNA: TGTGCCAGAAACGAGGGAGATAGCACAGATACGCAGTATTTT
J: TRBJ2-1; V: TRBV6-5; D: NA; length: 14; size: NA; CDR3: CASSAPAPNNEQFF; DNA: TGTGCCAGCAGTGCACCCGCGCCGAACAATGAGCAGTTCTTC
J: TRBJ2-1; V: TRBV7-8; D: TRBD2; length: 17; size: NA; CDR3: CASSLGASGRRAGEQFF; DNA: TGTGCCAGCAGCTTAGGGGCTAGCGGGCGGAGGGCTGGGGAGCAGTTCTTC
J: TRBJ1-1; V: TRBV7-9; D: TRBD1; length: 13; size: NA; CDR3: CASKHMGQLEAFF; DNA: TGTGCCAGCAAGCACATGGGACAGCTTGAAGCTTTCTTT
J: TRBJ2-2; V: TRBV30; D: NA; length: 15; size: NA; CDR3: CAWSRDWDNTGELFF; DNA: TGTGCCTGGAGTCGGGACTGGGACAACACCGGGGAGCTGTTTTTT
J: TRBJ2-3; V: TRBV4-1; D: TRBD2; length: 16; size: NA; CDR3: CASSRGAGDWTDTQYF; DNA: TGCGCCAGCAGCCGGGGAGCGGGAGATTGGACAGATACGCAGTATTTT
J: TRBJ1-2; V: TRBV2; D: NA; length: 15; size: NA; CDR3: CASMLTGIANYGYTF; DNA: TGTGCCAGCATGCTAACAGGGATCGCTAACTATGGCTACACCTTC
J: TRBJ2-3; V: TRBV18; D: TRBD1; length: 16; size: few; CDR3: CASSNAGTGVSDTQYF; DNA: TGTGCCAGCTCAAATGCCGGGACAGGGGTATCAGATACGCAGTATTTT